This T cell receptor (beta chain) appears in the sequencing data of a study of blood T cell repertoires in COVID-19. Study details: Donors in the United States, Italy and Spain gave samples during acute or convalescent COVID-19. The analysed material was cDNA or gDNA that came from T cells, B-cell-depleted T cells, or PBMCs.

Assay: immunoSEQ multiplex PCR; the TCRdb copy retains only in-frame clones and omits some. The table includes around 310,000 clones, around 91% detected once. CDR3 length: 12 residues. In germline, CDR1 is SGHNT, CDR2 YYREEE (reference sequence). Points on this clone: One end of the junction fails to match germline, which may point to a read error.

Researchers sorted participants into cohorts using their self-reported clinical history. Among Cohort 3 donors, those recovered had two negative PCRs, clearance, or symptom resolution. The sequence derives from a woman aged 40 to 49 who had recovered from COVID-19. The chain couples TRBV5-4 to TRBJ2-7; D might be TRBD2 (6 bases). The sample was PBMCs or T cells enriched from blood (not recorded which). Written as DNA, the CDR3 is TGTGCCAGCAGGTGGGACTCCCACGAGCAGTACTTC. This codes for CASRWDSHEQYF.